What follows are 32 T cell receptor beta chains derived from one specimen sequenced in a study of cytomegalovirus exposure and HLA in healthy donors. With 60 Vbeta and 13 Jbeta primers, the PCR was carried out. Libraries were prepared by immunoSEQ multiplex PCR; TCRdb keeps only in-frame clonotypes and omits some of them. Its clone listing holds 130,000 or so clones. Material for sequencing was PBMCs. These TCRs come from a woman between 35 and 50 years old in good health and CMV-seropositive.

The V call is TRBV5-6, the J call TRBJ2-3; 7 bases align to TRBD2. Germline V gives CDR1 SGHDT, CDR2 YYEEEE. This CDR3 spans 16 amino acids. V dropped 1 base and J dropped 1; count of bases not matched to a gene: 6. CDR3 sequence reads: CASSLSAAGGTDTQYF. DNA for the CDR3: TGTGCCAGCAGCTTGTCGGCGGCGGGGGGCACAGATACGCAGTATTTT.

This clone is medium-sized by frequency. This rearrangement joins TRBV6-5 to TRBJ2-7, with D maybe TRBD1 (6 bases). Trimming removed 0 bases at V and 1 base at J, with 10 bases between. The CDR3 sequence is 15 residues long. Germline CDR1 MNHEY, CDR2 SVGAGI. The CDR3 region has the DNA TGTGCCAGCAGTTACTCGAGTACAGGGTCCTACGAGCAGTACTTC. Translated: CASSYSSTGSYEQYF.

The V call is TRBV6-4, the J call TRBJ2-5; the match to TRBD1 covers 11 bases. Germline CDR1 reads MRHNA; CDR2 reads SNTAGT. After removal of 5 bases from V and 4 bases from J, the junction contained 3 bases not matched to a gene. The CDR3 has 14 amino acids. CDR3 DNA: TGTGCCAGCAGTCCCGGGACAGGGGGAGAGACCCAGTACTTC. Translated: CASSPGTGGETQYF.

CDR3: CASSFKDSLYEQYF. The CDR3, as DNA: TGTGCCAGCAGTTTTAAGGACAGTCTTTACGAGCAGTACTTC. This chain uses TRBV27 with TRBJ2-7; tentatively, D is TRBD1 (6 bases). There are 14 residues in the CDR3. Trimming removed 3 bases from V and 4 bases from J, with 13 bases in between. Germline CDR1 and CDR2: MNHEY and SMNVEV (reference sequence).

CDR3 loop: CASSSTSGATYNEQFF. The CDR3, as DNA: TGTGCCAGCAGCTCGACTAGCGGAGCTACCTACAATGAGCAGTTCTTC. V and J are TRBV7-3 and TRBJ2-1; 9 bases match TRBD2. Germline V lookup: CDR1 SGHTA, CDR2 FQGTGA. V lost 4 bases and J lost 2; bases outside the gene matches: 6. The CDR3 has 16 residues. Variable domain in full (rest from reference TRBV7-3 and TRBJ2-1): GAGVSQTPSNKVTEKGKYVELRCDPISGHTALYWYRQSLGQGPEFLIYFQGTGAADDSGLPNDRFFAVRPEGSVSTLKIQRTERGDSAVYLCASSSTSGATYNEQFFGPGTRLTVL.

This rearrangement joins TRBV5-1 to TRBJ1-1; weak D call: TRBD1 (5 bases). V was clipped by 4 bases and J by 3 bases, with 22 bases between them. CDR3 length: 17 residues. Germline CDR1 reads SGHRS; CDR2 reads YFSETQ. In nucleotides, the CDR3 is TGCGCCAGCAGCCCCAACGGACTCGGGGGAATGGACACTGAAGCTTTCTTT. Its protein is CASSPNGLGGMDTEAFF. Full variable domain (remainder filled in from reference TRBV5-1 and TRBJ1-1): KAGVTQTPRYLIKTRGQQVTLSCSPISGHRSVSWYQQTPGQGLQFLFEYFSETQRNKGNFPGRFSGRQFSNSRSEMNVSTLELGDSALYLCASSPNGLGGMDTEAFFGQGTRLTVV.

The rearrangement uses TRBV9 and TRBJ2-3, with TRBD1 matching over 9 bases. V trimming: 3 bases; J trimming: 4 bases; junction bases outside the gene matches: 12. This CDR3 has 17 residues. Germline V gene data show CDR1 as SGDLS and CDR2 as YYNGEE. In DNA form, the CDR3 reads TGTGCCAGCAGCGCCAACACCCGGGACAGGGTCCCAGATACGCAGTATTTT. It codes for CASSANTRDRVPDTQYF.

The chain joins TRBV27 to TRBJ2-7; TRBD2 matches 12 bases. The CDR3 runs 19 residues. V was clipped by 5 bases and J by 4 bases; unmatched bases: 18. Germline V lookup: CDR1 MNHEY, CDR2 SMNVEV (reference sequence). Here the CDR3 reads CASSQGILAGGPFPYEQYF. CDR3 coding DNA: TGTGCCAGCAGTCAAGGGATCCTAGCGGGAGGGCCTTTCCCTTACGAGCAGTACTTC.

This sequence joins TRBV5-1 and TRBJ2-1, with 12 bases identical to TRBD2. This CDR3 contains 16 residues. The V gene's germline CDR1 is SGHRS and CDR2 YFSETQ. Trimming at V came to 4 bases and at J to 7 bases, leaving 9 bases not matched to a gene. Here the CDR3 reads CASSPDLAGGPNEQFF. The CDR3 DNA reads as TGCGCCAGCAGCCCGGACCTAGCGGGAGGGCCTAATGAGCAGTTCTTC.

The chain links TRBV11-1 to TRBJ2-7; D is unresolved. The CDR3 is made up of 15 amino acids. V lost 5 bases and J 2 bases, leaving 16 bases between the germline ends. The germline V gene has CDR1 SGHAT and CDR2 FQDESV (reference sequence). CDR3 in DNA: TGTGCCAGCAGCCCGAACTCACCCGCCCCCTACGAGCAGTACTTC. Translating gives CASSPNSPAPYEQYF.

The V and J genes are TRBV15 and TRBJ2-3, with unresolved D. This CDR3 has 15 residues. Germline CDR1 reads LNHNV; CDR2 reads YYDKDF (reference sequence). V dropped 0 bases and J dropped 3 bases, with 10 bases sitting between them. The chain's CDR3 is CATSRDGQRTDTQYF. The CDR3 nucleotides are TGTGCCACCAGCAGAGATGGGCAACGGACAGATACGCAGTATTTT. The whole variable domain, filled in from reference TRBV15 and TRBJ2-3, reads DAMVIQNPRYQVTQFGKPVTLSCSQTLNHNVMYWYQQKSSQAPKLLFHYYDKDFNNEADTPDNFQSRRPNTSFCFLDIRSPGLGDTAMYLCATSRDGQRTDTQYFGPGTRLTVL.

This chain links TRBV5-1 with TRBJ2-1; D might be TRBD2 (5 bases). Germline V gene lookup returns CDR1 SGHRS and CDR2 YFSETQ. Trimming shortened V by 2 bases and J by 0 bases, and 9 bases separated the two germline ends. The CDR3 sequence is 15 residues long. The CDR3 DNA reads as TGCGCCAGCAGCTTTGGTGGGAGCTCCTACAATGAGCAGTTCTTC. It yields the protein CASSFGGSSYNEQFF.

CDR3 bases: TGTGCCAGCAGTGAGACTAGCGGGAGAATTGGGGAGCTGTTTTTT. Its translation: CASSETSGRIGELFF. This chain joins TRBV6-1 and TRBJ2-2, with TRBD2 identical over 12 bases. Germline-derived CDR1 and CDR2 are MNHNS and SASEGT. Trimming took 3 bases from V and 8 from J; bases not matched to a gene: 4. The CDR3 covers 15 residues.

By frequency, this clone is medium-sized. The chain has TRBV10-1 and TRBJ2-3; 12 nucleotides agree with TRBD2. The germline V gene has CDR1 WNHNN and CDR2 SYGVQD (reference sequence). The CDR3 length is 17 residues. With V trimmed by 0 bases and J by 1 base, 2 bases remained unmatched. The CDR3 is CASSESTSGRGTDTQYF. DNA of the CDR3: TGCGCCAGCAGTGAGTCGACTAGCGGGAGAGGCACAGATACGCAGTATTTT.

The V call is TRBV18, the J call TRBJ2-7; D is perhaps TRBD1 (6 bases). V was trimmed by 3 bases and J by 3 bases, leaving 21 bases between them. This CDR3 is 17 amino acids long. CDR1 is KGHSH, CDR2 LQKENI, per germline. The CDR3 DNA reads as TGTGCCAGCTCACCCAAGACGTCGGGCCAGGGGTACTACGAGCAGTACTTC. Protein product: CASSPKTSGQGYYEQYF. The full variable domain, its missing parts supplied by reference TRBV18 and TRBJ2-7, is NAGVMQNPRHLVRRRGQEARLRCSPMKGHSHVYWYRQLPEEGLKFMVYLQKENIIDESGMPKERFSAEFPKEGPSILRIQQVVRGDSAAYFCASSPKTSGQGYYEQYFGPGTRLTVT.

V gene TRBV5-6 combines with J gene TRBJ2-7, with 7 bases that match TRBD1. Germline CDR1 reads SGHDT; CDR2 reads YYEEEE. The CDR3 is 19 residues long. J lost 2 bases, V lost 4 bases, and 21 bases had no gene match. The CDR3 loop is CASSLYRGVPDSFPYEQYF. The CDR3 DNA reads TGTGCCAGCAGCCTATACAGGGGAGTCCCCGACTCCTTTCCCTACGAGCAGTACTTC. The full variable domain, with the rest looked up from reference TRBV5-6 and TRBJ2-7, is DAGVTQSPTHLIKTRGQQVTLRCSPKSGHDTVSWYQQALGQGPQFIFQYYEEEERQRGNFPDRFSGHQFPNYSSELNVNALLLGDSALYLCASSLYRGVPDSFPYEQYFGPGTRLTVT.

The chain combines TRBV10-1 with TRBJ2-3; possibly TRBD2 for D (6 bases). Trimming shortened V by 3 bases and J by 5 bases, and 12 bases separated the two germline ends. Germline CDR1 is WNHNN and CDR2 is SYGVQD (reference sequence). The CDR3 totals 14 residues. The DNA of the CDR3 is TGCGCCAGCAGTGAAGGGGACTTCGTAGATACGCAGTATTTT. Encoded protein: CASSEGDFVDTQYF.

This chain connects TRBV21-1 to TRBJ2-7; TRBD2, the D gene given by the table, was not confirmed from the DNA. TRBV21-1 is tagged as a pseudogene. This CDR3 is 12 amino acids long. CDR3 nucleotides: TGTGCCAGCAGCAAAGTTAACTACGAGCAGTACTTC. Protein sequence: CASSKVNYEQYF.

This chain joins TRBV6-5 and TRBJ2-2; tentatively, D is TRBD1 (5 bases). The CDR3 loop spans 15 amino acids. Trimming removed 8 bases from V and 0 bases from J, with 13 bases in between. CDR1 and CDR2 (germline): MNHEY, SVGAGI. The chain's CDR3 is CASGLTVTNTGELFF. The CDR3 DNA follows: TGTGCCAGCGGCCTGACAGTAACGAACACCGGGGAGCTGTTTTTT.

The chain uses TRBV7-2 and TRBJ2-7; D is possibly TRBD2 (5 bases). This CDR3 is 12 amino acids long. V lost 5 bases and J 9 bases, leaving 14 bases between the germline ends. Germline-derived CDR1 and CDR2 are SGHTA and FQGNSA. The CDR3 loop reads CASSPEGSRQYF. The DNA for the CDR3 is TGTGCCAGCAGCCCAGAGGGATCCCGGCAGTACTTC.

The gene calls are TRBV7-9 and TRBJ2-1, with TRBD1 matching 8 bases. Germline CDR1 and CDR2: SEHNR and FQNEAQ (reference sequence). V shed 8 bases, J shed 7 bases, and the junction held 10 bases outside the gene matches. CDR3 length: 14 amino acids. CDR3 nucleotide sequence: TGTGCCAGCGGACCGGGACAGGCCCATAATGAGCAGTTCTTC. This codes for CASGPGQAHNEQFF. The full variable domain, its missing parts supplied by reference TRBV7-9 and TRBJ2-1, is DTGVSQNPRHKITKRGQNVTFRCDPISEHNRLYWYRQTLGQGPEFLTYFQNEAQLEKSRLLSDRFSAERPKGSFSTLEIQRTEQGDSAMYLCASGPGQAHNEQFFGPGTRLTVL.

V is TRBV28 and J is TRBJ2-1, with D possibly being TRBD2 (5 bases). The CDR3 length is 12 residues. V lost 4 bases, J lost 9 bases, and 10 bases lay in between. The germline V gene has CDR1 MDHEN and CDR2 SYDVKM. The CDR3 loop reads CASSSQRGEQFF. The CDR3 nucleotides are TGTGCCAGCAGTTCTCAACGGGGTGAGCAGTTCTTC.

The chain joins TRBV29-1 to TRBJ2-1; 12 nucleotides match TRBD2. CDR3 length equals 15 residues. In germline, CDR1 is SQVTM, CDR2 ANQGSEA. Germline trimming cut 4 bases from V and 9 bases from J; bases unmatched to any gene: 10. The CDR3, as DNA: TGCAGCGTTGGGCTAGCGGGAGGGCCAATCGGTGAGCAGTTCTTC. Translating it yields CSVGLAGGPIGEQFF.

In DNA, the CDR3 is TGTGCCAGCTCCCCCAAAGGGGTGGGGAACACTGAAGCTTTCTTT. It is translated as CASSPKGVGNTEAFF. The J gene is TRBJ1-1, the V gene TRBV18; TRBD1 might be the D (5 bases). Deletions cut 6 bases from V and 1 base from J, with 15 bases between. Per germline, CDR1 KGHSH and CDR2 LQKENI. The CDR3 is made up of 15 amino acids.

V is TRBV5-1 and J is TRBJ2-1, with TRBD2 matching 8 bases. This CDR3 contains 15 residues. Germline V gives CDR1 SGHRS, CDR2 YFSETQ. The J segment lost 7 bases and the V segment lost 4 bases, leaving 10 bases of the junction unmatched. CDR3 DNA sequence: TGCGCCAGCAGCCCGGAGGGGACTAGGGAGAATGAGCAGTTCTTC. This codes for CASSPEGTRENEQFF.

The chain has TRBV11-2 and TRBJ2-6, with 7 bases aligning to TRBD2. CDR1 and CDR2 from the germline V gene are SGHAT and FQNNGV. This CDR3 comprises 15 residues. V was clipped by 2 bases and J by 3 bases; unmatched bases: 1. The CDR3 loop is CASSLWGGGANVLTF. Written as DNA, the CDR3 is TGTGCCAGCAGCTTATGGGGGGGTGGGGCCAACGTCCTGACTTTC.

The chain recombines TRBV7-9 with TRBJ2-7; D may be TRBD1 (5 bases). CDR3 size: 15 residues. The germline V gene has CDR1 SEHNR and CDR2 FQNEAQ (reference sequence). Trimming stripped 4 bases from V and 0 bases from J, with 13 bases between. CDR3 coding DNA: TGTGCCAGCAGCTGGGGCTCTGAGGCCTCCTACGAGCAGTACTTC. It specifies CASSWGSEASYEQYF.

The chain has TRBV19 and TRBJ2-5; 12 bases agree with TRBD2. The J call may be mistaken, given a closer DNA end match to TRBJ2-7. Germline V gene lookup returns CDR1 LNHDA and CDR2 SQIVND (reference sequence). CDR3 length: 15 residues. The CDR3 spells CASSMTSGSLDEQYF. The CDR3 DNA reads TGTGCCAGTAGTATGACTAGCGGGAGTCTAGACGAGCAGTACTTC.

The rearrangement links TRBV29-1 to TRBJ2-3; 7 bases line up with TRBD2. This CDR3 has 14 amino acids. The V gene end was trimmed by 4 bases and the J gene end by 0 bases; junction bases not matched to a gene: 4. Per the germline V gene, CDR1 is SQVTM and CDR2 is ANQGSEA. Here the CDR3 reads CSVAPSGSTDTQYF. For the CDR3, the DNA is TGCAGCGTTGCTCCTAGCGGTAGCACAGATACGCAGTATTTT.

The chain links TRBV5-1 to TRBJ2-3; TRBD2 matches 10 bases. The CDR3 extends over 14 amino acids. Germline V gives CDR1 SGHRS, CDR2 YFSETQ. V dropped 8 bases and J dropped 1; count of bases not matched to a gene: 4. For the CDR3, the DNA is TGCGCCAGTACCCTAGCGGGAGGCACAGATACGCAGTATTTT. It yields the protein CASTLAGGTDTQYF.

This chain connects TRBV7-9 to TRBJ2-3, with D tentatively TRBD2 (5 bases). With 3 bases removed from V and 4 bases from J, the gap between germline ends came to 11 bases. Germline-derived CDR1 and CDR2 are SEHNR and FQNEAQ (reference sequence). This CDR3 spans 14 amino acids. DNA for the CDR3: TGTGCCAGCAGCTTCGAGGGTTTGGCAGATACGCAGTATTTT. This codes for CASSFEGLADTQYF.

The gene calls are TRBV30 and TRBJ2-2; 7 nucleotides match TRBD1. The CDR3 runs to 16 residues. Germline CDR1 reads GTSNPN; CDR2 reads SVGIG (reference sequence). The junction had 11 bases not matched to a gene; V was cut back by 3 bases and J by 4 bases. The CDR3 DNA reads TGTGCCTGGAGCGTACAGGGGAGATGGGCCACCGGGGAGCTGTTTTTT. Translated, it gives CAWSVQGRWATGELFF.